The 18 T cell receptor beta chains below all came from one sample that was sequenced in a study of blood T cell repertoires in COVID-19. Sequencing used immunoSEQ multiplex PCR; TCRdb keeps in-frame clones, though not all of them. Here the sample spans a few hundred thousand clones, around 84% being singletons. Material for sequencing was PBMCs or T cells enriched from blood (not recorded which). The receptors were sampled from a woman in her fifties or sixties who had recovered from COVID-19.

This chain uses TRBV11-2 with TRBJ1-1, with a possible D match to TRBD1 (5 bases). The CDR3 is made up of 15 amino acids. Germline CDR1 is SGHAT and CDR2 is FQNNGV. V gave up 3 bases and J gave up 11 bases, with 22 bases separating them. The CDR3 spells CASSFLGGAEAVAFF. In nucleotides, the CDR3 is TGTGCCAGCAGCTTCCTCGGGGGTGCCGAAGCAGTGGCTTTCTTT.

The gene calls are TRBV3-1 (or the pseudogene TRBV3-2) and TRBJ1-4; the match to TRBD1 covers 7 bases. Germline V gene data show CDR1 as LGHDT and CDR2 as YNNKEL (reference sequence). With V trimmed by 8 bases and J by 1 base, 4 bases remained unmatched. The CDR3 runs 14 residues. CDR3 sequence reads: CASRNRGTNEKLFF. DNA for the CDR3: TGTGCCAGCCGCAACAGGGGAACTAATGAAAAACTGTTTTTT.

This chain uses TRBV12-5 with TRBJ2-1; D not resolved. Trimming stripped 2 bases from V and 0 bases from J, with 14 bases between. Per germline, CDR1 LGHNT and CDR2 FRNRAP. This CDR3 is 17 amino acids long. CDR3 sequence (DNA): TGTGCTAGTGGTTTGTCCCTCGACTGGAGCTCCTACAATGAGCAGTTCTTC. Protein sequence: CASGLSLDWSSYNEQFF.

The rearrangement uses TRBV6-5 and TRBJ1-5; 7 positions agree with TRBD1. This CDR3 has 15 amino acids. From germline, CDR1 is MNHEY and CDR2 SVGAGI. V lost 0 bases to trimming and J lost 5 bases; unmatched junction nucleotides: 4. CDR3 in amino acids: CASSYSGTDHQPQHF. CDR3 nucleotides: TGTGCCAGCAGTTACTCCGGGACAGACCATCAGCCCCAGCATTTT.

The chain is built from TRBV4-1 and TRBJ2-7, with D perhaps TRBD2 (6 bases). The CDR3 totals 18 residues. Trimming took 1 base from V and 0 from J, leaving 19 bases between them. The V gene's germline CDR1 is MGHRA and CDR2 YSYEKL. The CDR3 DNA sequence: TGCGCCAGCAGCCAAGGGGGACTTCGGGGTTCTAGCTCCTACGAGCAGTACTTC. Protein product: CASSQGGLRGSSSYEQYF.

This clone was observed once. The chain is built from TRBV4-3 and TRBJ1-2, with a weak D call TRBD1 (6 bases). V lost 1 base and J 3 bases, leaving 18 bases between the germline ends. Per germline, CDR1 LGHNA and CDR2 YSLEER. The length of the CDR3 is 17 residues. CDR3 bases: TGCGCCAGCAGCCAAGCAACCCCAACAGGGTTTCACTATGGCTACACCTTC. This translates into CASSQATPTGFHYGYTF.

The chain carries TRBV7-9 and TRBJ1-1, with D maybe TRBD1 (6 bases). Trimming stripped 0 bases from V and 8 bases from J, with 10 bases between. The CDR3 is 13 residues long. Germline V gene lookup returns CDR1 SEHNR and CDR2 FQNEAQ (reference sequence). CDR3 nucleotides: TGTGCCAGCAGCTTAGCCCACGGGACAGAAGCTTTCTTT. It codes for CASSLAHGTEAFF.

The genes are TRBV2 and TRBJ2-1; D perhaps matches TRBD2 (5 bases). The germline CDR1 and CDR2 sequences are SNHLY and FYNNEI. V dropped 4 bases and J dropped 9 bases, with 13 bases sitting between them. This CDR3 comprises 13 residues. CDR3 sequence (DNA): TGTGCCAGCAGTGCGATCGGGATAGGTGAGCAGTTCTTC. Translation gives CASSAIGIGEQFF. Full variable domain (rest looked up from reference TRBV2 and TRBJ2-1): EPEVTQTPSHQVTQMGQEVILRCVPISNHLYFYWYRQILGQKVEFLVSFYNNEISEKSEIFDDQFSVERPDGSNFTLKIRSTKLEDSAMYFCASSAIGIGEQFFGPGTRLTVL.

The rearrangement uses TRBV7-6 and TRBJ1-1, with TRBD1 as a possible D gene (5 bases). V shed 5 bases and J shed 1 base, with 11 bases lying between them. The length of the CDR3 is 14 residues. In germline, CDR1 is SGHVS, CDR2 FNYEAQ. Here the CDR3 DNA reads TGTGCCAGCAGCCAAGACAGAGCGAACACTGAAGCTTTCTTT. Encoded protein: CASSQDRANTEAFF. Together with reference TRBV7-6 and TRBJ1-1, the CDR3 gives the full variable domain: GAGVSQSPRYKVTKRGQDVALRCDPISGHVSLYWYRQALGQGPEFLTYFNYEAQQDKSGLPNDRFSAERPEGSISTLTIQRTEQRDSAMYRCASSQDRANTEAFFGQGTRLTVV.

V is TRBV30 and J is TRBJ1-1; D is ambiguous. Germline CDR1 is GTSNPN and CDR2 is SVGIG (reference sequence). Trimming took off 5 bases at V and 3 bases at J, with 13 bases between the two ends. This CDR3 contains 13 residues. In DNA form, the CDR3 reads TGTGCCTGGGGAATACAGAGGGACACTGAAGCTTTCTTT. Amino acids: CAWGIQRDTEAFF.

The gene calls are TRBV15 and TRBJ1-5; D remains unclear. The CDR3 spans 16 residues. The germline V gene encodes CDR1 LNHNV and CDR2 YYDKDF (reference sequence). With 0 bases removed from V and 6 bases from J, the gap between germline ends came to 15 bases. The CDR3 nucleotides are TGTGCCACCAGCAGAGACTTCGACGCGCGGGTTCAGCCCCAGCATTTT. This gives the protein CATSRDFDARVQPQHF.

V and J are TRBV21-1 and TRBJ1-2; the table's D gene call, TRBD1, was not cross checked with the DNA. TRBV21-1 is classified as a pseudogene. This CDR3 contains 19 residues. CDR3 bases: TGTGCCAGCAGCTGCAGACCCCGGGACAGGGAGGAGAGGGACTATGGCTACACCTTC. This gives the protein CASSCRPRDREERDYGYTF.

The chain employs TRBV9 and TRBJ2-3; TRBD1 matches at 10 bases. Trimming at V came to 3 bases and at J to 5 bases, leaving 3 bases not matched to a gene. The germline gives CDR1 SGDLS, CDR2 YYNGEE. The CDR3 totals 14 residues. CDR3 loop: CASSAGQGEDTQYF. The CDR3, as DNA: TGTGCCAGCAGCGCAGGACAGGGGGAAGATACGCAGTATTTT.

The chain is built from TRBV5-8 and TRBJ1-1; D is unresolved. Germline V gives CDR1 SGHTS, CDR2 YDEGEE. The CDR3 loop spans 17 amino acids. Between the trimmed V and J ends, which lost 0 bases and 0 bases, there was a span of 15 bases. The DNA of the CDR3 is TGTGCCAGCAGCTTGGCCGCCATATCTCTACTGAACACTGAAGCTTTCTTT. This translates into CASSLAAISLLNTEAFF.

As to this clone: This CDR3 is also generated by other DNA sequences in the sample. For the CDR3, the DNA is TGTGCCTGGACGACAGGGGGCTATGGCTACACCTTC. This translates into CAWTTGGYGYTF. The chain employs TRBV30 and TRBJ1-2; 9 bases agree with TRBD1. Per germline, CDR1 GTSNPN and CDR2 SVGIG (reference sequence). The CDR3 totals 12 residues. Losses at the gene ends were 4 bases for V and 4 bases for J; bases not matched to a gene: 1.

Only a few counts were recorded for this clone. The chain joins TRBV3-1 (or the pseudogene TRBV3-2) to TRBJ2-2, with 8 bases aligning to TRBD2. Germline-derived CDR1 and CDR2 are LGHDT and YNNKEL (reference sequence). The V gene end was trimmed by 3 bases and the J gene end by 0 bases; junction bases not matched to a gene: 3. The CDR3 loop spans 16 amino acids. The CDR3 reads CASSQPTSANTGELFF. CDR3 bases: TGTGCCAGCAGCCAGCCGACTAGCGCGAACACCGGGGAGCTGTTTTTT.

This chain uses TRBV5-1 with TRBJ2-1, with D possibly being TRBD1 (5 bases). The V gene's germline CDR1 is SGHRS and CDR2 YFSETQ. This CDR3 has 16 amino acids. V was clipped by 0 bases and J by 0 bases, with 10 bases between them. The DNA of the CDR3 is TGCGCCAGCAGCTTGGTGGGGCCCAGCTCCTACAATGAGCAGTTCTTC. Encoded protein: CASSLVGPSSYNEQFF.

The rearrangement uses TRBV29-1 and TRBJ2-1; TRBD2 matches 8 bases. Unmatched junction bases numbered 13, after V lost 4 bases and J lost 5 bases. Germline assignment: CDR1 SQVTM and CDR2 ANQGSEA. The CDR3 is 16 residues long. The CDR3 DNA is TGCAGCGTTGGCGCGGGGGGAACGGGCTACAACAATGAGCAGTTCTTC. Its translation is CSVGAGGTGYNNEQFF.